Shown below are 5 T cell receptor beta chains from a single sample sequenced in a study of blood T cell repertoires in COVID-19. The assay was immunoSEQ multiplex PCR, and TCRdb's table has in-frame clones only and misses some. The sample shows about 140,000 clones, just under 90% of them seen only once. Sequenced input: peripheral blood. The receptors originated from a woman aged 45-59 years with active or convalescent COVID-19.

The V and J genes are TRBV18 and TRBJ1-1, with a weak D call TRBD1 (5 bases). This CDR3 has 13 amino acids. CDR1 KGHSH and CDR2 LQKENI come from the germline V gene. V dropped 6 bases and J dropped 2 bases, with 10 bases sitting between them. CDR3 nucleotides: TGTGCCAGCTCTGAGACAGCCAACACTGAAGCTTTCTTT. Translation gives CASSETANTEAFF.

This chain uses TRBV28 with TRBJ1-2; no firm D call. Germline V lookup: CDR1 MDHEN, CDR2 SYDVKM. The CDR3 spans 13 residues. The V end was cut by 6 bases, the J end by 3 bases, with 11 bases between. CDR3 sequence reads: CASSPTEYYGYTF. DNA for the CDR3: TGTGCCAGCAGCCCCACAGAGTACTATGGCTACACCTTC.

This rearrangement joins TRBV5-1 to TRBJ1-1, with D uncertain. Per germline, CDR1 SGHRS and CDR2 YFSETQ. This CDR3 comprises 14 residues. V shed 0 bases and J shed 0 bases, with 6 bases lying between them. The CDR3 nucleotides read TGCGCCAGCAGCTTGGATGTTATGAACACTGAAGCTTTCTTT. Amino acids: CASSLDVMNTEAFF.

The gene calls are TRBV5-1 and TRBJ1-1; a possible D gene is TRBD1 (6 bases). The CDR3 runs 17 residues. The V and J ends lost 4 bases and 5 bases respectively, with 24 bases between them. Germline CDR1 SGHRS, CDR2 YFSETQ. CDR3 sequence reads: CASSPTGSRVVYTEAFF. The CDR3 DNA reads as TGCGCCAGCAGCCCCACAGGGTCCCGGGTGGTATATACTGAAGCTTTCTTT.

The V call is TRBV11-1, the J call TRBJ2-7; 7 bases align to TRBD1. Germline CDR1 is SGHAT and CDR2 is FQDESV (reference sequence). J lost 2 bases, V lost 2 bases, and 6 bases had no gene match. The CDR3 has 15 residues. CDR3 region: CASSLSDGTAYEQYF. The CDR3 DNA sequence: TGTGCCAGCAGCTTAAGCGATGGGACAGCCTACGAGCAGTACTTC.